Listed below are T cell receptor beta chains from one sample, sequenced in a study of tissue T cells after allogeneic stem cell transplantation. The repertoire was sequenced with immunoSEQ multiplex PCR; TCRdb's copy has only in-frame clones and lacks some. The sample holds 6,200 or so clones, around three quarters seen once. The sample here was tissue from the rectum, taken at autopsy. All receptors derive from a woman aged 18-49 years with breast cancer. Each CDR3 is given with its conserved first and last residue. A D gene is named only where the DNA matches it firmly. Expanded clones get a size class; other rows say once, few or many, or leave the size out.

cdr3_aa | cdr3_nt | clone_size | v_call | d_call | j_call
CAIRDATPGTGELFF | TGTGCCATCAGAGACGCAACCCCGGGCACCGGGGAGCTGTTTTTT | once | TRBV10-3 | . | TRBJ2-2
CASRIPSGGYEQYF | TGTGCCAGCAGGATACCTAGCGGGGGGTACGAGCAGTACTTC | few | TRBV2 | TRBD2 | TRBJ2-7
CASSYPGGSGSYEQYF | TGTGCCAGCAGCTACCCGGGGGGGAGCGGGAGTTACGAGCAGTACTTC | . | TRBV6-5 | TRBD2 | TRBJ2-7
CASSYSSVYNEQFF | TGTGCCAGCAGTTACTCGTCGGTTTACAATGAGCAGTTCTTC | . | TRBV6-2/TRBV6-3 | . | TRBJ2-1
CASSRRTYEQYF | TGTGCCAGCAGCAGACGGACCTACGAGCAGTACTTC | . | TRBV12-3/TRBV12-4 | . | TRBJ2-7
CASKNSGTGNTGELFF | TGTGCCAGTAAAAATTCCGGGACAGGAAACACCGGGGAGCTGTTTTTT | . | TRBV19 | TRBD1 | TRBJ2-2
CASSWATGELFF | TGTGCCAGCAGCTGGGCTACCGGGGAGCTGTTTTTT | . | TRBV7-2 | . | TRBJ2-2
CASSLGGTGGLLDTEAFF | TGTGCCAGCAGCTTAGGGGGGACAGGGGGCTTGTTGGACACTGAAGCTTTCTTT | . | TRBV7-8 | TRBD1 | TRBJ1-1
CASSSGRANEQFF | TGTGCCAGCAGCAGCGGCAGAGCCAATGAGCAGTTCTTC | . | TRBV7-3 | . | TRBJ2-1
CASSLPGREKLFF | TGTGCCAGCAGTTTACCCGGGAGGGAAAAACTGTTTTTT | . | TRBV28 | . | TRBJ1-4
CASSATGTGGDTQYF | TGTGCCAGCAGCGCTACAGGGACAGGGGGTGATACGCAGTATTTT | . | TRBV2 | TRBD1 | TRBJ2-3
CARRGFHHYEQYF | TGTGCCAGGAGGGGGTTCCATCACTACGAGCAGTACTTC | . | TRBV6-4 | . | TRBJ2-7
CASSLRAGVYGETQYF | TGTGCCAGCAGCCTGCGGGCAGGGGTGTATGGAGAGACCCAGTACTTC | . | TRBV7-2 | . | TRBJ2-5
CASSYSETGELFF | TGTGCCAGCAGTTACTCGGAGACCGGGGAGCTGTTTTTT | . | TRBV6-2/TRBV6-3 | . | TRBJ2-2
CASSQGRNSYEQYF | TGCGCCAGCAGCCAAGGACGTAACTCCTACGAGCAGTACTTC | once | TRBV4-3 | . | TRBJ2-7
CATSRDPRREGSNQPQHF | TGTGCCACCAGCAGAGATCCCCGCAGGGAGGGAAGCAATCAGCCCCAGCATTTT | . | TRBV15 | . | TRBJ1-5
CASSSLQGAPYEQYF | TGTGCCAGCTCATCGCTACAGGGGGCGCCCTACGAGCAGTACTTC | . | TRBV18 | TRBD1 | TRBJ2-7
CASSQGSRGDSGAFF | TGTGCCAGCAGCCAAGGTTCCAGGGGGGATAGCGGAGCTTTCTTT | . | TRBV3-1/TRBV3-2 | TRBD1 | TRBJ1-1
CASSVDGEGEQFF | TGTGCCAGCAGCGTAGATGGGGAAGGTGAGCAGTTCTTC | . | TRBV9 | . | TRBJ2-1
CASASFLAGGTDTQYF | TGTGCCAGCGCCTCCTTCTTAGCGGGAGGCACAGATACGCAGTATTTT | once | TRBV18 | TRBD2 | TRBJ2-3
CGTGPYGYTF | TGTGGGACAGGCCCCTATGGCTACACCTTC | . | TRBV28 | TRBD1 | TRBJ1-2
CASSLDRQGVGGYTF | TGTGCCAGCAGCTTGGACCGGCAGGGGGTAGGTGGCTACACCTTC | . | TRBV5-4 | TRBD1 | TRBJ1-2
CAWTGGNNSPLHF | TGTGCCTGGACAGGGGGAAATAATTCACCCCTCCACTTT | . | TRBV30 | TRBD1 | TRBJ1-6
CASSFLAGTGDNEKLFF | TGTGCCAGCAGCTTCCTTGCCGGGACAGGGGATAATGAAAAACTGTTTTTT | . | TRBV5-6 | TRBD1 | TRBJ1-4
CASSSMTSGRPNNEQFF | TGTGCCAGCAGTTCAATGACTAGCGGGAGGCCAAACAATGAGCAGTTCTTC | . | TRBV28 | TRBD2 | TRBJ2-1
CASSESVDTGELFF | TGTGCCAGCAGCGAGAGCGTTGACACCGGGGAGCTGTTTTTT | few | TRBV9 | . | TRBJ2-2
CASSAAGTGSSEKLFF | TGTGCCAGCAGCGCGGCCGGGACAGGTTCAAGTGAAAAACTGTTTTTT | . | TRBV9 | TRBD1 | TRBJ1-4
CASSFDPSAGGYTF | TGTGCCAGCAGTTTCGACCCATCTGCAGGTGGCTACACCTTC | . | TRBV6-5 | . | TRBJ1-2
CASSLGSGNYGYTF | TGTGCCAGCAGCTTAGGATCCGGGAACTATGGCTACACCTTC | . | TRBV7-9 | . | TRBJ1-2
CASSSTGDRGLF | TGTGCCAGCAGCTCTACCGGGGACAGGGGGCTATTC | once | TRBV7-2 | TRBD1 | TRBJ2-7
CASSLVGLAGESSTDTQYF | TGCGCCAGCAGCTTGGTAGGACTAGCGGGAGAGTCTAGCACAGATACGCAGTATTTT | . | TRBV5-1 | TRBD2 | TRBJ2-3
CAFEGAAKGEQYF | TGTGCCTTTGAGGGGGCCGCCAAGGGCGAGCAGTACTTC | . | TRBV30 | TRBD1 | TRBJ2-7
CASSQGGGTNTGELFF | TGCGCCAGCAGCCAAGGGGGCGGGACGAACACCGGGGAGCTGTTTTTT | once | TRBV4-1 | . | TRBJ2-2
CASSLVIAGGNTDTQYF | TGTGCCAGCAGCTTAGTAATAGCGGGGGGTAACACAGATACGCAGTATTTT | . | TRBV7-8 | TRBD2 | TRBJ2-3
CASSRTGVSYEQYF | TGTGCCAGTAGTAGGACGGGAGTATCTTACGAGCAGTACTTC | . | TRBV19 | . | TRBJ2-7
CASSLGPGDYEQYF | TGTGCCAGCAGCTTAGGCCCAGGGGACTACGAGCAGTACTTC | . | TRBV11-3 | . | TRBJ2-7
CASTYSGSDYEQYF | TGTGCCAGCACCTATAGCGGGAGTGACTACGAGCAGTACTTC | . | TRBV7-2 | TRBD2 | TRBJ2-7
CASSDDGLMNTEAFF | TGTGCCAGCAGTGACGACGGACTCATGAACACTGAAGCTTTCTTT | . | TRBV6-1 | . | TRBJ1-1
CSVSRATVSHEQYF | TGCAGCGTTAGTCGGGCCACGGTTTCTCACGAGCAGTACTTC | . | TRBV29-1 | . | TRBJ2-7
CASSYWASTGELFF | TGTGCCAGCAGTTACTGGGCGAGCACCGGGGAGCTGTTTTTT | . | TRBV6-5 | . | TRBJ2-2
CASSGWGGTEAFF | TGTGCCAGCAGTGGATGGGGCGGCACTGAAGCTTTCTTT | . | TRBV28 | . | TRBJ1-1
CASAVAIGTASYEQYF | TGTGCCAGCGCCGTGGCCATCGGGACGGCTTCCTACGAGCAGTACTTC | . | TRBV7-2 | . | TRBJ2-7
CASTPRYDTGTGTHEQYF | TGTGCCAGCACCCCTAGGTATGATACCGGGACAGGGACCCACGAGCAGTACTTC | . | TRBV6-2/TRBV6-3 | TRBD1 | TRBJ2-7
CASSYVGGAYEQYF | TGTGCCAGCAGTTATGTCGGGGGGGCCTACGAGCAGTACTTC | . | TRBV6-2/TRBV6-3 | TRBD2 | TRBJ2-7
CASSPSGNSYEQYF | TGCGCCAGCAGCCCCAGCGGGAACTCCTACGAGCAGTACTTC | . | TRBV5-1 | TRBD2 | TRBJ2-7
CASSWTGTSGGREDTQYF | TGCGCCAGCAGCTGGACGGGGACTAGCGGGGGGAGGGAAGATACGCAGTATTTT | . | TRBV5-1 | TRBD2 | TRBJ2-3